The 12 T cell receptor beta chains given below trace back to one sample, sequenced in a study of T cell responses to AZD1222 COVID-19 vaccine. Data came from immunoSEQ multiplex PCR; TCRdb stores just in-frame clones and leaves some out. The sample has 85,000 to 110,000 clones; approximately 88% are singletons. Source: peripheral blood, taken on day 0 of AZD1222 vaccination. The origin of the receptors is an adult in good health.

The chain joins TRBV5-1 to TRBJ1-4, with 9 bases identical to TRBD1. CDR1 and CDR2 (germline): SGHRS, YFSETQ. The CDR3 is 15 residues long. V shed 4 bases and J 5 bases; nucleotides not matched to a gene: 6. In DNA form, the CDR3 reads TGCGCCAGCAGCCAGGCCGGGACAGGGAATGAAAAACTGTTTTTT. Translating it yields CASSQAGTGNEKLFF.

The chain links TRBV6-1 to TRBJ1-4; D is possibly TRBD1 (5 bases). Trimming removed 2 bases at V and 2 bases at J, with 12 bases between. From germline, CDR1 is MNHNS and CDR2 SASEGT. The CDR3 runs to 16 residues. The CDR3 here is CASSEQTWGTNEKLFF. As DNA, the CDR3 is TGTGCCAGCAGTGAACAAACCTGGGGGACTAATGAAAAACTGTTTTTT.

This clone was picked up one time. The V gene is TRBV28, the J gene TRBJ2-1; D ambiguous. Per germline, CDR1 MDHEN and CDR2 SYDVKM. The V end was cut by 6 bases, the J end by 7 bases, with 7 bases between. The CDR3 consists of 11 residues. The CDR3 here is CASRELNEQFF. Written as DNA, the CDR3 is TGTGCCAGCAGGGAGTTAAATGAGCAGTTCTTC.

CDR3 in amino acids: CASSPDPWANYGYTF. The DNA for the CDR3 is TGTGCCAGCAGCCCAGACCCCTGGGCGAACTATGGCTACACCTTC. V gene TRBV7-9 combines with J gene TRBJ1-2, with no clear D. The CDR3 extends over 15 amino acids. CDR1 is SEHNR and CDR2 is FQNEAQ in the germline V gene (reference sequence). V shed 5 bases and J shed 2 bases, with 15 bases lying between them.

In this sample, this clone turned up a few times. The chain links TRBV5-4 to TRBJ1-2, with D possibly TRBD1 on 5 matching bases. The CDR3 extends over 13 amino acids. Between the trimmed V and J ends, which lost 4 bases and 2 bases, there was a span of 9 bases. Germline assignment: CDR1 SGHNT and CDR2 YYREEE (reference sequence). The CDR3 loop is CASSGQGNYGYTF. The DNA of the CDR3 is TGTGCCAGCAGCGGCCAGGGAAACTATGGCTACACCTTC.

The chain carries TRBV28 and TRBJ1-2, with 10 bases aligning to TRBD1. The germline V gene has CDR1 MDHEN and CDR2 SYDVKM. CDR3 length: 14 amino acids. The V gene end was trimmed by 10 bases and the J gene end by 3 bases; junction bases not matched to a gene: 8. CDR3 DNA sequence: TGTGCCACCTGTTGGACAGGGGGTTACTATGGCTACACCTTC. Its translation is CATCWTGGYYGYTF.

In its sample, this clone was seen once. V and J are TRBV4-3 and TRBJ1-6; TRBD1 aligns across 9 bases. V shed 1 base and J 7 bases; nucleotides not matched to a gene: 5. Germline V gives CDR1 LGHNA, CDR2 YSLEER. The CDR3 has 16 amino acids. CDR3 loop: CASSQGGTGSNSPLHF. DNA for the CDR3: TGCGCCAGCAGCCAAGGGGGGACAGGGAGCAATTCACCCCTCCACTTT.

The V and J genes are TRBV28 and TRBJ1-6, with 7 bases that match TRBD1. The junction had 13 bases not matched to a gene; V was cut back by 7 bases and J by 7 bases. The CDR3 runs 16 residues. From germline, CDR1 is MDHEN and CDR2 SYDVKM. Here the CDR3 DNA reads TGTGCCAGCATCGGCGGGGGAGACAGGGCGAATTCACCCCTCCACTTT. It yields the protein CASIGGGDRANSPLHF. The full variable domain, its missing parts supplied by reference TRBV28 and TRBJ1-6, is DVKVTQSSRYLVKRTGEKVFLECVQDMDHENMFWYRQDPGLGLRLIYFSYDVKMKEKGDIPEGYSVSREKKERFSLILESASTNQTSMYLCASIGGGDRANSPLHFGNGTRLTVT.

The rearrangement links TRBV29-1 to TRBJ2-7, with 8 bases lining up with TRBD2. CDR3 length: 13 amino acids. Per germline, CDR1 SQVTM and CDR2 ANQGSEA. With 6 bases clipped from V and 0 bases from J, the junction kept 4 bases outside the gene matches. The CDR3 loop is CSVGGGSSYEQYF. In DNA, the CDR3 is TGCAGCGTCGGGGGGGGCAGCTCCTACGAGCAGTACTTC.

This clone was counted once. An end of the junction differs from the germline gene, which may be a read error. The rearrangement uses TRBV7-7 and TRBJ2-2; maybe TRBD2 (5 bases). Germline CDR1 reads SSHAT; CDR2 reads FNYEAQ (reference sequence). This CDR3 is built from 15 residues. The CDR3 region has the DNA TGTGCTAGCAGCTTAGCGACGGTGAACACCGGGGAGCTGTTTTTT. Translated, it gives CASSLATVNTGELFF.

This rearrangement joins TRBV12-5 to TRBJ2-2; TRBD2 agrees at 13 bases. The J segment lost 5 bases and the V segment lost 6 bases, leaving 6 bases of the junction unmatched. This CDR3 contains 16 residues. Germline V lookup: CDR1 LGHNT, CDR2 FRNRAP. The CDR3 region has the DNA TGTGCTAGTGGCCAGGGGACTAGCGGGATTACCGGGGAGCTGTTTTTT. It encodes CASGQGTSGITGELFF.

This clone was seen only once. The chain is built from TRBV7-2 and TRBJ2-7; 11 bases match TRBD2. Germline values: CDR1 SGHTA, CDR2 FQGNSA. This CDR3 spans 14 amino acids. After removal of 4 bases from V and 7 bases from J, the junction contained 6 bases not matched to a gene. Written as DNA, the CDR3 is TGTGCCAGCAGCTCACTAGCGGGGGCGGGGGAGCAGTACTTC. The encoded protein is CASSSLAGAGEQYF. The complete variable domain, with remaining parts taken from reference TRBV7-2 and TRBJ2-7, reads GAGVSQSPSNKVTEKGKDVELRCDPISGHTALYWYRQSLGQGLEFLIYFQGNSAPDKSGLPSDRFSAERTGGSVSTLTIQRTQQEDSAVYLCASSSLAGAGEQYFGPGTRLTVT.